The rows below give T cell receptor beta chains drawn from one sample of a study of regulatory T cells in long-lasting Graves disease. MiXCR, run by TCRdb on the multiplex PCR reads, gives a single entry per CDR3 protein. The table shows fewer than 450,000 distinct CDR3 sequences, with over 14% occurring only once. The same sample was also used in a study of T cells in Graves' hyperthyroidism and ophthalmopathy.

This material consisted of peripheral blood mononuclear cells (PBMCs), taken at new diagnosis, from a patient treated with antithyroid drugs. The receptors here all came from a woman between 35 and 50 years old with Graves disease. CDR3s include the opening cysteine and the closing phenylalanine or tryptophan. Each record gives: V gene, clone size, D gene, J gene, CDR3 length, CDR3 DNA, CDR3 protein. D genes are given only for firm matches. Expanded clones are given a class, and other clones once, few, many or no size at all.

v_call: TRBV10-3; clone_size: .; d_call: .; j_call: TRBJ1-2; cdr3_length: 14; cdr3_nt: TGTGCCGTATCGACAGGAATGGTCGACTATGGCTACACCTTC; cdr3_aa: CAVSTGMVDYGYTF
v_call: TRBV24-1; clone_size: few; d_call: TRBD2; j_call: TRBJ2-3; cdr3_length: 16; cdr3_nt: TGTGCCACCAGTGTCAATCCGGGACTAGGCACAGATACGCAGTATTTT; cdr3_aa: CATSVNPGLGTDTQYF
v_call: TRBV20-1; clone_size: many; d_call: TRBD1; j_call: TRBJ2-1; cdr3_length: 15; cdr3_nt: TGCAGTGCTAGAGATCTGAACAGGGGGCGGAATGAGCAGTTCTTC; cdr3_aa: CSARDLNRGRNEQFF
v_call: TRBV3-1; clone_size: many; d_call: .; j_call: TRBJ2-3; cdr3_length: 15; cdr3_nt: TGTGCCAGCAGCCCCCGGGCAGGTCTCACAGATACGCAGTATTTT; cdr3_aa: CASSPRAGLTDTQYF
v_call: TRBV7-3; clone_size: many; d_call: TRBD2; j_call: TRBJ2-1; cdr3_length: 15; cdr3_nt: TGTGCCAGCAGCAACGGGAGGGGTCTTGACAATGAGCAGTTCTTC; cdr3_aa: CASSNGRGLDNEQFF
v_call: TRBV11-2; clone_size: many; d_call: TRBD1; j_call: TRBJ2-5; cdr3_length: 15; cdr3_nt: TGTGCCAGCAGCCCCAGGGACAGGGACCAAGAGACCCAGTACTTC; cdr3_aa: CASSPRDRDQETQYF
v_call: TRBV5-1; clone_size: many; d_call: .; j_call: TRBJ2-1; cdr3_length: 12; cdr3_nt: TGCGCCAGCAGCGGAGACACCTCCCTGTGGTTCTTC; cdr3_aa: CASSGDTSLWFF
v_call: TRBV29-1; clone_size: many; d_call: .; j_call: TRBJ2-5; cdr3_length: 14; cdr3_nt: TGCAGCGTTGAGTGGGGGCGGGAAGGAGAGACCCAGTACTTC; cdr3_aa: CSVEWGREGETQYF
v_call: TRBV6-1; clone_size: .; d_call: .; j_call: TRBJ1-5; cdr3_length: 14; cdr3_nt: TGTGCCAGCAGTGAAATAGGTACCAATCAGCCCCAGCATTTT; cdr3_aa: CASSEIGTNQPQHF
v_call: TRBV18; clone_size: .; d_call: .; j_call: TRBJ1-5; cdr3_length: 14; cdr3_nt: TGTGCCAGCTCACCAGGCCGGGAAGGACAGCCCCAGCATTTT; cdr3_aa: CASSPGREGQPQHF
v_call: TRBV24-1; clone_size: .; d_call: .; j_call: TRBJ2-3; cdr3_length: 14; cdr3_nt: TGTGCCACCAGTGACCTGCCGGGGGCAGATACGCAGTATTTT; cdr3_aa: CATSDLPGADTQYF
v_call: TRBV27; clone_size: many; d_call: .; j_call: TRBJ1-5; cdr3_length: 15; cdr3_nt: TGTGCCAGCAGTTTAAGCAGGAATAGCAATCAGCCCCAGCATTTT; cdr3_aa: CASSLSRNSNQPQHF
v_call: TRBV10-3; clone_size: .; d_call: TRBD1; j_call: TRBJ1-6; cdr3_length: 14; cdr3_nt: TGTGCCATCAGTGAGATGGCAGGGGGTTCACCCCTCCACTTT; cdr3_aa: CAISEMAGGSPLHF
v_call: TRBV18; clone_size: .; d_call: .; j_call: TRBJ1-5; cdr3_length: 14; cdr3_nt: TGTGCCAGCTCACTACAGGAAGATGGTCAGCCCCAGCATTTT; cdr3_aa: CASSLQEDGQPQHF
v_call: TRBV29-1; clone_size: .; d_call: .; j_call: TRBJ2-7; cdr3_length: 13; cdr3_nt: TGCAGCGTTGAAGTGGGGACAAGCGACGAGCAGTACTTC; cdr3_aa: CSVEVGTSDEQYF
v_call: TRBV6-4; clone_size: .; d_call: TRBD1; j_call: TRBJ2-7; cdr3_length: 17; cdr3_nt: TGTGCCAGCAGGCAAACCGGGACAGGGGTCTTTTCCTACGAGCAGTACTTC; cdr3_aa: CASRQTGTGVFSYEQYF
v_call: TRBV28; clone_size: many; d_call: TRBD2; j_call: TRBJ2-1; cdr3_length: 14; cdr3_nt: TGTGCCAGCAGTCCCCCGGCGGGAGTGGATGAGCAGTTCTTC; cdr3_aa: CASSPPAGVDEQFF
v_call: TRBV3-1; clone_size: few; d_call: .; j_call: TRBJ1-2; cdr3_length: 14; cdr3_nt: TGTGCCAGCAGCCAAGGAGACAGTGGCTGGGGCTACACCTTC; cdr3_aa: CASSQGDSGWGYTF
v_call: TRBV9; clone_size: few; d_call: .; j_call: TRBJ2-3; cdr3_length: 13; cdr3_nt: TGTGCCAGCAGCGTAGAATCGCTAGGAACGCAGTATTTT; cdr3_aa: CASSVESLGTQYF
v_call: TRBV7-9; clone_size: few; d_call: .; j_call: TRBJ2-3; cdr3_length: 18; cdr3_nt: TGTGCCAGCAGCTTCGGACCCCCGGGACGGACTAGCACAGATACGCAGTATTTT; cdr3_aa: CASSFGPPGRTSTDTQYF
v_call: TRBV14; clone_size: few; d_call: .; j_call: TRBJ2-5; cdr3_length: 13; cdr3_nt: TGTGCCAGCTGGGGTTTTCGCCCTGAGACCCAGTACTTC; cdr3_aa: CASWGFRPETQYF
v_call: TRBV6-1; clone_size: many; d_call: .; j_call: TRBJ2-7; cdr3_length: 15; cdr3_nt: TGTGCCAGCAGGCCAACGGCGGCGACGATCTACGAGCAGTACTTC; cdr3_aa: CASRPTAATIYEQYF
v_call: TRBV12-3/TRBV12-4; clone_size: many; d_call: .; j_call: TRBJ2-1; cdr3_length: 12; cdr3_nt: TGTGCCAGCAGTTTAGTCAGGGGCGAGCAGTTCTTC; cdr3_aa: CASSLVRGEQFF
v_call: TRBV12-3/TRBV12-4; clone_size: .; d_call: .; j_call: TRBJ1-1; cdr3_length: 14; cdr3_nt: TGTGCCAGCAGTTTTGTGGCCGGGGGGACTGAAGCTTTCTTT; cdr3_aa: CASSFVAGGTEAFF
v_call: TRBV4-3; clone_size: once; d_call: .; j_call: TRBJ1-1; cdr3_length: 14; cdr3_nt: TGCGCCAGCAGCCAAGTCCAAAGGGACCCGTGGGCTTTCTTT; cdr3_aa: CASSQVQRDPWAFF
v_call: TRBV28; clone_size: many; d_call: TRBD1; j_call: TRBJ2-3; cdr3_length: 17; cdr3_nt: TGTGCCAGCCAGGGGGAAGACCGCTTTTTGCCCACAGATACGCAGTATTTT; cdr3_aa: CASQGEDRFLPTDTQYF
v_call: TRBV11-3; clone_size: many; d_call: .; j_call: TRBJ2-4; cdr3_length: 14; cdr3_nt: TGTGCCAGCAGCGCTTCAGGAGGGATCAACATTCAGTACTTC; cdr3_aa: CASSASGGINIQYF
v_call: TRBV20-1; clone_size: few; d_call: TRBD2; j_call: TRBJ2-7; cdr3_length: 18; cdr3_nt: TGCAGTGCTAGAACTCGGGGTAGCGGGAGGATGATTTCCTACGAGCAGTACTTC; cdr3_aa: CSARTRGSGRMISYEQYF
v_call: TRBV20-1; clone_size: many; d_call: .; j_call: TRBJ2-1; cdr3_length: 15; cdr3_nt: TGCAGTGCTAGGCTGGCCTCCCACCTTTACAATGAGCAGTTCTTC; cdr3_aa: CSARLASHLYNEQFF
v_call: TRBV6-2/TRBV6-3; clone_size: .; d_call: .; j_call: TRBJ1-1; cdr3_length: 15; cdr3_nt: TGTGCCAGCAGTTACGGGGGGGGCACAGGAACTGAAGCTTTCTTT; cdr3_aa: CASSYGGGTGTEAFF
v_call: TRBV6-1; clone_size: .; d_call: .; j_call: TRBJ1-5; cdr3_length: 13; cdr3_nt: TGTGCCAGCAGCCCCTATGCTAATCAGCCCCAGCATTTT; cdr3_aa: CASSPYANQPQHF
v_call: TRBV6-5; clone_size: .; d_call: .; j_call: TRBJ2-2; cdr3_length: 15; cdr3_nt: TGTGCCAGCAGTTACTCGCCTAGTCCACCCGGGGAGCTGTTTTTT; cdr3_aa: CASSYSPSPPGELFF